This TCR beta chain appears in the sequencing data of a study of T cells in Graves' hyperthyroidism and ophthalmopathy (dated by TCRdb to between 2019 and 2020). The study in broad terms: Peripheral blood was sampled at the time of initial diagnosis, prior to any treatment. To identify distinguishing TCR V-J signatures, a discovery cohort of about 100 patients was used, comprising 40 to 45 with Graves' ophthalmopathy and under 60 with stable Graves' hyperthyroidism. Prospective prediction of ophthalmopathy was tested in an independent validation cohort consisting of some 20 hyperthyroidism patients and around 16 patients who later progressed to ophthalmopathy. For training and testing, the 100 or so patients in the discovery cohort were randomly divided in a 7:3 ratio. Thyroid tissue and blood T-cell repertoires from six Graves' hyperthyroidism patients were also compared in the study. After blood sampling, hyperthyroidism patients were treated with methimazole at a starting dose of 30 mg daily, and ophthalmopathy patients were treated with high-dose intravenous methylprednisolone. The paper reports TCR Vbeta CDR3 sequencing of some 140 peripheral blood samples: some 41 ophthalmopathy, fewer than 80 hyperthyroidism and around 17 progressor patients.

Stable Graves' hyperthyroidism was defined as the absence of progression to ophthalmopathy over 18 months of follow-up. Hyperthyroidism patients were newly diagnosed, with disease duration under 2 months, and aged 18 to 65 years. Exclusion was applied to patients with uncontrolled infections, other autoimmune diseases, pregnancy or lactation. Diagnoses relied on clinical symptoms, serum thyroxine and TRAb, thyroid ultrasound and orbital computed tomography. Ficoll-Paque density gradient centrifugation was used to isolate PBMCs from approximately 10 ml of fresh peripheral blood. Total RNA was extracted with Trizol reagent, and quality was checked on an Agilent 2100 Bioanalyzer. The TCR beta CDR3 regions were amplified from RNA transcripts. The TCR CDR3 was subjected to a first round of RT-PCR using the HTBI primer set and the Qiagen OneStep RT-PCR kit. A second multiplex PCR round built the libraries, followed by size selection and purification. Libraries were sequenced paired-end with 100 bp reads on an Illumina HiSeq2000. The authors' pipeline ran thus. SOAPnuke was used to process the raw data, throwing out any read that contained adapters or uncalled bases, had a mean Phred below 15, or lacked an exact constant-primer or identifier match. COPE v1.2.5 was used to merge the high-quality paired reads, and each unique nucleotide sequence was defined as a clonotype. MiTCR v1.1 was used to align the clonotypes against IMGT TRBV, TRBD and TRBJ reference segments. The analysis included only V-J combinations with a frequency above 0.0001, which together covered 99.2% of the repertoires. The TCS score was defined as the ratio of F50 (clonal expansion) to E x V (chaos), calculated using BLOSUM62-based TCRdist between CDR3 peptides within each V-J. Welch's t-statistics and random forest reduced 500 to 550 V-J features to 13, which were used in a naive Bayes classifier (R e1071). The similarity between thyroid and blood repertoires was quantified using the Morisita-Horn index. TCRdb reprocessing: public reads trimmed at Q25 with fastp, clones called with MiXCR, in-frame beta chains kept. Rows are combined by CDR3 protein, so each entry shows the most common genes and DNA. TCRdb's processing, not the authors', yielded these V and J calls. For this sample there are hundreds of thousands of distinct CDR3 sequences; around 39% appear just once. Of the sample, around 9.3% falls within the top ten clones.

The investigation overall reported the following: A 13 V-J signature model separated ophthalmopathy from stable hyperthyroidism, with just over 85% sensitivity and about 81% specificity in cross-validation and 80%/75% in testing. No statistical method was used to fix the sample size in advance, and group allocation was not hidden from the investigators. In validation, progression to ophthalmopathy was predicted by the model with more than 65% sensitivity and just over 72% specificity, a median of approximately 7.1 months before onset. Most expanded thyroid clonotypes (frequency above 0.001) were also found in blood, which suggests that blood repertoires may mirror thyroid immune responses.

This clonotype was seen repeatedly, ten times or more. The target of this receptor is not known. The input lacks base qualities; no much larger clone sits a single base away. Unmatched junction bases come to 11, with V trimmed by 4 bases and J by 10 bases. The germline V gene (reference sequence) sets CDR1 to SEHNR and CDR2 to FQNEAQ. Its CDR3 holds 14 amino acids, cysteine through phenylalanine. Of all the DNA, just the CDR3 is kept, 42 bases in frame from base 1. The TCR sequence derives from a man aged 18 to 35 with Graves' hyperthyroidism. The specimen was blood. The sequence is built from TRBV7-9 and TRBJ1-1; TRBD1 fits 8 bases in the junction. The CDR3 corresponds to CASSSLRQGRVAFF. The nucleotide sequence is TGTGCCAGCAGCTCCCTGCGACAGGGGAGGGTAGCTTTCTTT.